This entry is about one T cell receptor beta chain. Its specificity is not known. In the same sample, other DNA sequences code for this CDR3. The data belong to a study of OX40 agonist ivuxolimab in advanced cancers. At the level of the study: Melanoma, hepatocellular carcinoma, head and neck or renal cell cancer occurred in dose-escalation patients. The study's findings and limits: In general, CD8+ T cells held more expanded clones than CD4+ did, on average.

Clones were read by immunoSEQ multiplex PCR, and TCRdb kept only the in-frame ones, dropping some. The sample yields around 80,000 clones, around 90% seen once. The CDR3 covers 13 residues. CDR1 is LNHDA and CDR2 is SQIVND in the germline V gene (reference sequence). Germline trimming cut 5 bases from V and 4 bases from J; bases unmatched to any gene: 2. The sample in question was CD4+ or CD8+ T cells sorted from blood, obtained in a trial of the OX40 agonist ivuxolimab. The receptor comes from an adult with an advanced solid tumor such as melanoma, head and neck, liver or kidney cancer. The V call is TRBV19, the J call TRBJ1-1, with TRBD1 matching over 9 bases. The CDR3 here is CASSRQGGTEAFF. The CDR3 DNA is TGTGCCAGTAGTCGACAGGGGGGCACTGAAGCTTTCTTT. The full variable domain, its missing parts supplied by reference TRBV19 and TRBJ1-1, is DGGITQSPKYLFRKEGQNVTLSCEQNLNHDAMYWYRQDPGQGLRLIYYSQIVNDFQKGDIAEGYSVSREKKESFPLTVTSAQKNPTAFYLCASSRQGGTEAFFGQGTRLTVV.